This T cell receptor (beta chain) was profiled in a study of T cells after yellow fever vaccination. About the study: Fractions containing few cells were prepared with SMART-Seq v4 Ultra Low Input. Study results and caveats: Some clonotypes were seen in both the CD4 and the CD8 compartments. These made up a small share and likely arose from convergent recombination. Clones that expanded after primary vaccination mostly reappeared after the booster (96% CD4, roughly 87% CD8).

They built TCR cDNA with 5'RACE template switching, a step that put in a universal primer site and UMIs. Using its own MiXCR run on the 5' RACE reads, TCRdb lists one record per CDR3 protein. The sample yields fewer than 500,000 distinct CDR3 sequences, approximately 18% seen once. Of note for this clonotype: The antigen remains unidentified.

Germline values: CDR1 SGHVS, CDR2 FNYEAQ. The CDR3 covers 13 residues. Unmatched junction bases numbered 5, after V lost 5 bases and J lost 6 bases. The sequencing here drew on PBMCs, taken before the yellow fever booster vaccination. This receptor was identified in a man younger than 30 who received the YFV17D yellow fever vaccine. V and J are TRBV7-6 and TRBJ1-1; 8 bases fit TRBD1. CDR3 in amino acids: CASSAWTGSEAFF. The CDR3 DNA is TGTGCCAGCAGCGCGTGGACAGGGTCTGAAGCTTTCTTT.